These 28 T cell receptor beta chains originate from one sample sequenced in a study of early T cells in non-severe SARS-CoV-2 infection. TCRdb reprocessed the 5' RACE reads with MiXCR, giving one entry per CDR3 protein. The sample carries roughly 27,000 distinct CDR3 sequences, under 10% recorded once. The specimen sequenced was whole blood. The source of these receptors is an adult who was a healthcare worker with PCR-confirmed SARS-CoV-2 infection or an uninfected control (not recorded which).

In this sample, this clonotype turned up many times. The chain joins TRBV27 to TRBJ1-1; D gene ambiguous. V was cut by 8 bases and J by 1 base, with 14 bases left in between. This CDR3 is 14 amino acids long. Germline CDR1 reads MNHEY; CDR2 reads SMNVEV (reference sequence). The CDR3 region is CASGKRLQNTEAFF. The CDR3 DNA reads TGTGCCAGCGGTAAGAGACTCCAGAACACTGAAGCTTTCTTT.

V and J are TRBV20-1 and TRBJ2-1; 8 bases are a match to TRBD1. This CDR3 has 11 residues. V trimming: 3 bases; J trimming: 14 bases; junction bases outside the gene matches: 6. Looked up from germline, CDR1 is DFQATT and CDR2 is SNEGSKA (reference sequence). CDR3 in DNA: TGCAGTGCTAGGCACAGGGGGGAAGAGTTCTTC. Protein sequence: CSARHRGEEFF.

This clonotype was observed at least ten times. The rearrangement joins TRBV9 to TRBJ2-5; TRBD2 aligns across 7 bases. Germline CDR1 SGDLS, CDR2 YYNGEE. The CDR3 is 18 residues long. V shed 1 base and J 2 bases; nucleotides not matched to a gene: 14. CDR3: CASSVTAGGGETQETQYF. As DNA, the CDR3 is TGTGCCAGCAGCGTAACAGCGGGCGGGGGTGAAACTCAAGAGACCCAGTACTTC.

This clonotype was detected ten times or more. V and J are TRBV7-7 and TRBJ2-5, with D unresolved. Germline CDR1 and CDR2: SSHAT and FNYEAQ (reference sequence). The CDR3 has 14 residues. Trimming left V 2 bases short and J 5 bases short, with 12 bases between. This CDR3 is CASSLRTGLETQYF. CDR3 sequence (DNA): TGTGCCAGCAGCTTAAGGACGGGCTTGGAGACCCAGTACTTC.

The sample holds many counts of this clonotype. An end of the junction differs from the germline gene, which may be a read error. The chain recombines TRBV7-9 with TRBJ1-2; D is perhaps TRBD1 (6 bases). This CDR3 comprises 11 residues. The germline V gene has CDR1 SEHNR and CDR2 FQNEAQ (reference sequence). The CDR3 DNA follows: TGTGCCCCCGGAGGGGGGTCGGGACTGGACTTC. Amino acids: CAPGGGSGLDF. Complete variable domain (other parts from reference TRBV7-9 and TRBJ1-2): DTGVSQNPRHKITKRGQNVTFRCDPISEHNRLYWYRQTLGQGPEFLTYFQNEAQLEKSRLLSDRFSAERPKGSFSTLEIQRTEQGDSAMYLCAPGGGSGLDFGSGTRLTVV.

The rearrangement links TRBV2 to TRBJ2-2; D not resolved. Germline CDR1 reads SNHLY; CDR2 reads FYNNEI. Trimming took off 2 bases at V and 6 bases at J, with 13 bases between the two ends. This CDR3 is built from 15 residues. For the CDR3, the DNA is TGTGCCAGCAGTGAATTGCAGGTGGATTCCGGGGAGCTGTTTTTT. Its protein is CASSELQVDSGELFF.

In this sample, this clonotype turned up many times. V usage is TRBV14 and J usage is TRBJ1-1, with D possibly being TRBD1 (5 bases). V was pared by 7 bases and J by 2 bases, with 20 bases between. The length of the CDR3 is 16 residues. Germline V gene lookup returns CDR1 SGHDN and CDR2 FVKESK. The CDR3, as DNA: TGTGCCAGCAACCCATGGGGGGGGTCCCGTAACACTGAAGCTTTCTTT. This gives the protein CASNPWGGSRNTEAFF.

The chain carries TRBV12-3 or TRBV12-4 and TRBJ1-6; no clear D gene. The CDR3 consists of 14 residues. Trimming left V 5 bases short and J 8 bases short, with 13 bases between. In DNA form, the CDR3 reads TGTGCCAGCAGTCCCCGGGCAGTTGATTCACCCCTCCACTTT. Its protein is CASSPRAVDSPLHF.

This clonotype was seen many times. The V call is TRBV14, the J call TRBJ2-3; D is unclear. This CDR3 spans 14 amino acids. V lost 0 bases and J lost 1, with 5 bases in between. The germline V gene has CDR1 SGHDN and CDR2 FVKESK. DNA of the CDR3: TGTGCCAGCAGCCAAGAACTGCGCACAGATACGCAGTATTTT. Translating it yields CASSQELRTDTQYF.

This clonotype was found a few times. The chain recombines TRBV27 with TRBJ1-1; D uncertain. Germline V gives CDR1 MNHEY, CDR2 SMNVEV (reference sequence). V lost 2 bases and J 0 bases, leaving 7 bases between the germline ends. This CDR3 is built from 14 residues. The CDR3 DNA reads TGTGCCAGCAGTTTACACACCGTGAACACTGAAGCTTTCTTT. This codes for CASSLHTVNTEAFF.

This clonotype was observed many times. The chain carries TRBV7-3 and TRBJ2-3; weak D call: TRBD2 (5 bases). Germline values: CDR1 SGHTA, CDR2 FQGTGA. V was trimmed by 2 bases and J by 1 base, leaving 13 bases between them. The CDR3 has 16 amino acids. The CDR3 nucleotides read TGTGCCAGCAGCTTATTTCCGGGGATAGGCACAGATACGCAGTATTTT. Translation: CASSLFPGIGTDTQYF.

Worth noting for this clonotype: At one of its ends the junction is not consistent with the germline gene, which may arise from a read error. This chain connects TRBV7-2 to TRBJ1-4; D is perhaps TRBD1 (5 bases). The germline gives CDR1 SGHTA, CDR2 FQGNSA. The CDR3 has 15 residues. CDR3 sequence: CAGSLRPGLGEKLFF. The CDR3 DNA follows: TGTGCCGGCAGCTTACGTCCGGGGCTGGGTGAAAAACTGTTTTTT.

This clonotype was counted ten times or more. The chain employs TRBV7-8 and TRBJ2-7, with D hard to call. CDR1 and CDR2 from the germline V gene are SGHVS and FQNEAQ. Between the trimmed V and J ends, which lost 0 bases and 3 bases, there was a span of 15 bases. The CDR3 sequence is 16 residues long. The CDR3 DNA follows: TGTGCCAGCAGCTTAGCACGGCCCTCGGGTTACTACGAGCAGTACTTC. Its translation: CASSLARPSGYYEQYF.

This clonotype was recorded many times. The chain is built from TRBV7-2 and TRBJ1-4; 12 bases fit TRBD1. The V gene's germline CDR1 is SGHTA and CDR2 FQGNSA. The V segment lost 5 bases and the J segment 0 bases; nucleotides outside the gene matches: 10. The CDR3 totals 19 residues. CDR3 region: CASSPKGQGAGTTNEKLFF. The CDR3, as DNA: TGTGCCAGCAGCCCGAAGGGACAGGGGGCGGGTACAACTAATGAAAAACTGTTTTTT.

V gene TRBV10-3 combines with J gene TRBJ2-3, with a weak D call TRBD2 (6 bases). Trimming pared 11 bases from V and 8 bases from J, leaving 29 bases between. Per germline, CDR1 ENHRY and CDR2 SYGVKD. The CDR3 is made up of 16 amino acids. The CDR3 DNA follows: TGTGCCGTCACCGGGACTCCGATTGAGCAATCGGGTACGCAGTATTTT. Amino acids: CAVTGTPIEQSGTQYF.

Ten or more counts support this clonotype. This chain uses TRBV7-6 with TRBJ2-5, with D unclear. The CDR3 contains 14 residues. V dropped 3 bases and J dropped 1 base, with 9 bases sitting between them. Per germline, CDR1 SGHVS and CDR2 FNYEAQ. CDR3 coding DNA: TGTGCCAGCAGCTTCTTGAAGGGCCAAGAGACCCAGTACTTC. Translation gives CASSFLKGQETQYF.

This sequence joins TRBV5-1 and TRBJ2-2, with 7 bases matching TRBD1. The CDR3 is made up of 14 amino acids. Germline assignment: CDR1 SGHRS and CDR2 YFSETQ. Germline trimming cut 4 bases from V and 3 bases from J; bases unmatched to any gene: 3. DNA for the CDR3: TGCGCCAGCAGCCCGGGACAGCACACCGGGGAGCTGTTTTTT. Translated: CASSPGQHTGELFF.

In its sample, this clonotype was seen a few times. The chain is built from TRBV20-1 and TRBJ1-4; the D gene is possibly TRBD1 (5 bases). The V gene's germline CDR1 is DFQATT and CDR2 SNEGSKA (reference sequence). CDR3 size: 14 residues. Trimming shortened V by 2 bases and J by 1 base, and 8 bases separated the two germline ends. This CDR3 reads CSARTQGTNEKLFF. The DNA for the CDR3 is TGCAGTGCTAGAACGCAGGGAACTAATGAAAAACTGTTTTTT.

By sample fraction, this clonotype is medium-sized. An end of the junction differs from the germline gene, which may be a read error. This chain connects TRBV7-9 to TRBJ2-1; 7 positions agree with TRBD2. The CDR3 sequence is 14 residues long. Germline V lookup: CDR1 SEHNR, CDR2 FQNEAQ (reference sequence). The CDR3 loop is CASSVAGQYNEQFF. CDR3 nucleotides: TGTGCCAGCAGCGTAGCGGGCCAGTACAATGAGCAGTTCTTC.

The table lists this clonotype with many counts. The chain combines TRBV6-2 or TRBV6-3 with TRBJ1-1, with 8 positions matching TRBD1. Germline CDR1 is MNHEY and CDR2 is SVGEGT. The CDR3 extends over 14 amino acids. The V gene end was trimmed by 6 bases and the J gene end by 2 bases; junction bases not matched to a gene: 5. CDR3 DNA sequence: TGTGCCAGCAGAGCAGGGGGCTCCAACACTGAAGCTTTCTTT. Translating it yields CASRAGGSNTEAFF.

The table lists this clonotype with a few counts. The rearrangement joins TRBV6-1 to TRBJ2-1; a possible D gene is TRBD2 (7 bases). CDR3 length equals 14 residues. Germline assignment: CDR1 MNHNS and CDR2 SASEGT. The V end lost 1 base, the J end lost 9 bases, and 13 bases lay between the germline ends. CDR3: CASSEVWGGGEQFF. CDR3 nucleotides: TGTGCCAGCAGTGAAGTTTGGGGAGGGGGTGAGCAGTTCTTC.

The table lists this clonotype with many counts. The chain is built from TRBV29-1 and TRBJ2-2, with 10 bases matching TRBD1. J gave up 0 bases and V 4 bases, and 11 bases lay outside the gene matches. The germline gives CDR1 SQVTM, CDR2 ANQGSEA. The CDR3 extends over 18 amino acids. The DNA for the CDR3 is TGCAGCGTTGCCGGGACAGGGGATTGGAAAGCGAACACCGGGGAGCTGTTTTTT. Residues: CSVAGTGDWKANTGELFF.

The chain links TRBV5-1 to TRBJ1-2; a possible D gene is TRBD1 (6 bases). Trimming removed 5 bases at V and 1 base at J, with 9 bases between. There are 13 residues in the CDR3. The V gene's germline CDR1 is SGHRS and CDR2 YFSETQ. DNA of the CDR3: TGCGCCAGCAGGACGGACAGTAACTATGGCTACACCTTC. Residues: CASRTDSNYGYTF.

This clonotype was seen many times. The chain employs TRBV27 and TRBJ2-7; D remains ambiguous. Between the trimmed V and J ends, which lost 2 bases and 0 bases, there was a span of 5 bases. From germline, CDR1 is MNHEY and CDR2 SMNVEV (reference sequence). CDR3 length: 13 amino acids. CDR3 sequence reads: CASSLESSYEQYF. DNA for the CDR3: TGTGCCAGCAGTTTAGAGAGCTCCTACGAGCAGTACTTC.

This clonotype was recorded a few times. The chain carries TRBV19 and TRBJ2-5, with D tentatively TRBD2 (6 bases). V was shortened by 6 bases and J by 1 base, with 18 bases between the two germline ends. Germline V gives CDR1 LNHDA, CDR2 SQIVND (reference sequence). CDR3 size: 16 residues. The CDR3 sequence: CASSPWAGGSQETQYF. The CDR3 nucleotides read TGTGCCAGTAGCCCCTGGGCAGGAGGGTCCCAAGAGACCCAGTACTTC. Variable domain in full (rest from reference TRBV19 and TRBJ2-5): DGGITQSPKYLFRKEGQNVTLSCEQNLNHDAMYWYRQDPGQGLRLIYYSQIVNDFQKGDIAEGYSVSREKKESFPLTVTSAQKNPTAFYLCASSPWAGGSQETQYFGPGTRLLVL.

This chain uses TRBV30 with TRBJ2-7; tentatively, D is TRBD1 (6 bases). CDR1 is GTSNPN, CDR2 SVGIG, per germline (reference sequence). Trimming took 5 bases from V and 3 from J, leaving 8 bases between them. CDR3 length: 11 amino acids. In DNA form, the CDR3 reads TGTGCCTGGGGGGGCGGCTACGAGCAGTACTTC. Translation: CAWGGGYEQYF.

This clonotype showed up just a few times. The chain links TRBV7-2 to TRBJ1-6, with 8 bases fitting TRBD1. After removal of 5 bases from V and 7 bases from J, the junction contained 7 bases not matched to a gene. This CDR3 region has 15 residues. Germline V lookup: CDR1 SGHTA, CDR2 FQGNSA. The CDR3 spells CASSDQGAQNSPLHF. In DNA form, the CDR3 reads TGTGCCAGCAGCGATCAGGGGGCTCAGAATTCACCCCTCCACTTT.

At least ten counts were recorded for this clonotype. The rearrangement links TRBV29-1 to TRBJ1-1; the D is unclear. V lost 7 bases and J 4 bases, leaving 10 bases between the germline ends. Per germline, CDR1 SQVTM and CDR2 ANQGSEA. The CDR3 consists of 11 residues. CDR3 in DNA: TGCAGCGGTGTCCTGATCACTGAAGCTTTCTTT. Its protein is CSGVLITEAFF.